This TCR beta chain appears in the sequencing data of a study of T cell repertoires in cytomegalovirus infection. Study-wide context: Based on public TCR beta signatures, there were indications of CMV infection and of a matching HLA type.

For this clonotype: Its antigen is undetermined.

Germline V gene sequence: CDR1 DFQATT, CDR2 SNEGSKA (reference sequence). This CDR3 contains 11 residues. V trimming: 3 bases; J trimming: 13 bases; junction bases outside the gene matches: 3. TCRdb processed the reads anew with MiXCR; each CDR3 protein has one entry. The sample records approximately 730,000 distinct CDR3 sequences, roughly 33% being singletons. This chain links TRBV20-1 with TRBJ2-1; the match to TRBD2 covers 10 bases. The TCR originated in a human donor in good health (CMV status not recorded). Some clones in this sample may be carry-over from other donors' samples. The sequenced sample was cultured PBMCs, obtained from culture after CMV antigen stimulation. The CDR3, as DNA: TGCAGTGCTAGGTTAGCGGGAGGACAGTTCTTC. Protein: CSARLAGGQFF.